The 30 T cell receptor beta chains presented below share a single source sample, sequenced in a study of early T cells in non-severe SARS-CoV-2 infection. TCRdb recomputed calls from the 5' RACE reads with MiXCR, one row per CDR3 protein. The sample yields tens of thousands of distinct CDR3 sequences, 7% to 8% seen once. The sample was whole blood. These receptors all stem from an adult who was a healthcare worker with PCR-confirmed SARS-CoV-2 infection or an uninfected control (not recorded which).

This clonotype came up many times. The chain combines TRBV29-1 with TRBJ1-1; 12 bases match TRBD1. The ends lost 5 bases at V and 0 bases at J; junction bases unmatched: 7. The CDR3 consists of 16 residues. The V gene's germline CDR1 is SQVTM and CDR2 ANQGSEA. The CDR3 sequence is CSVSGTGGVLNTEAFF. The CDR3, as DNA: TGCAGCGTTTCCGGGACAGGGGGCGTTCTGAACACTGAAGCTTTCTTT.

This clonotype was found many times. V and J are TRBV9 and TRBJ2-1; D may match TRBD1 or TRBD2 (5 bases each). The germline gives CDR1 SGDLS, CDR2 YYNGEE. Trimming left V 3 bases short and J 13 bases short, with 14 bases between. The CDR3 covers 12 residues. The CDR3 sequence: CASSGTPDIQFF. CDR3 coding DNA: TGTGCCAGCAGCGGGACTCCGGACATACAGTTCTTC. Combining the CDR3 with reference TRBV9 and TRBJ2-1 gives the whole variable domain DSGVTQTPKHLITATGQRVTLRCSPRSGDLSVYWYQQSLDQGLQFLIQYYNGEERAKGNILERFSAQQFPDLHSELNLSSLELGDSALYFCASSGTPDIQFFGPGTRLTVL.

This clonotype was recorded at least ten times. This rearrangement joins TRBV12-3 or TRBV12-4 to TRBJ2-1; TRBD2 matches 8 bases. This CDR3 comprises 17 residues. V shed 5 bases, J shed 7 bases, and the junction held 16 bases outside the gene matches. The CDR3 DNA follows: TGTGCCAGCAGTCCAACGCCCAGGCTAGCGGGTCTTAATGAGCAGTTCTTC. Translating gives CASSPTPRLAGLNEQFF.

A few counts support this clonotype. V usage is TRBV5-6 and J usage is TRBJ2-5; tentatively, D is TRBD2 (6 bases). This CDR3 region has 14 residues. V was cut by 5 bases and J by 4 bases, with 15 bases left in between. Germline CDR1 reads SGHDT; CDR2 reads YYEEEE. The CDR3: CASRPGLLLETQYF. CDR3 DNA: TGTGCCAGCAGACCAGGACTATTATTAGAGACCCAGTACTTC.

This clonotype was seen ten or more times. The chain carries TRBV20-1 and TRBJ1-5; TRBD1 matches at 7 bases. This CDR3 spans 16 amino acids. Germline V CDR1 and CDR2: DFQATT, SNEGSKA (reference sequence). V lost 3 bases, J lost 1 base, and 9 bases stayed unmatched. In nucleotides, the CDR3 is TGCAGTGCTAGGGAGGGGGCGGCGGTGAGCAATCAGCCCCAGCATTTT. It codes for CSAREGAAVSNQPQHF.

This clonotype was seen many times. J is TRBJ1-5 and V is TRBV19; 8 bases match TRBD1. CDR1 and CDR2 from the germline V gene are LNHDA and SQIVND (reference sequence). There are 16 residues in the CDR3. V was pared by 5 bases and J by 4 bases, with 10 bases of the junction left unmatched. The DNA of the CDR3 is TGTGCCAGTAGTGTCTCGACAGGGGCAGGGAATCAGCCCCAGCATTTT. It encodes CASSVSTGAGNQPQHF.

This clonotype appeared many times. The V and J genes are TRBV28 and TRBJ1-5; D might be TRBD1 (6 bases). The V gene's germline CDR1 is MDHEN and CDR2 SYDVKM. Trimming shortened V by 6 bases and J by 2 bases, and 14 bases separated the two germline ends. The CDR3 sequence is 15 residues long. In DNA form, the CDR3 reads TGTGCCAGCAGGCCCCAGGGGTTTGGCAATCAGCCCCAGCATTTT. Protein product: CASRPQGFGNQPQHF.

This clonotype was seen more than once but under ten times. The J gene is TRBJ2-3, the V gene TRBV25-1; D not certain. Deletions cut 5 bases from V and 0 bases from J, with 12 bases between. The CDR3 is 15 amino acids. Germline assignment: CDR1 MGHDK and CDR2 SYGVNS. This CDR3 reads CASSHGRTSTDTQYF. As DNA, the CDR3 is TGTGCCAGCAGTCACGGGCGCACTAGCACAGATACGCAGTATTTT.

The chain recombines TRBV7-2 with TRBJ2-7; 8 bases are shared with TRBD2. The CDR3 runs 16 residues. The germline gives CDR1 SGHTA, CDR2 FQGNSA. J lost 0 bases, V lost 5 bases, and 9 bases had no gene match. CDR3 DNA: TGTGCCAGCAGCCGGGACGGGGGACTAGTCTCCTACGAGCAGTACTTC. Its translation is CASSRDGGLVSYEQYF.

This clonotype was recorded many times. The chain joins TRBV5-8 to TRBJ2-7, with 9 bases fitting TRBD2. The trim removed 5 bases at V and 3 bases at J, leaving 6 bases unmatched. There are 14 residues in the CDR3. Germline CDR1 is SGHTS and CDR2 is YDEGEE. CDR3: CASRTRTSVYEQYF. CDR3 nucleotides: TGTGCCAGCAGAACCCGGACTAGCGTCTACGAGCAGTACTTC.

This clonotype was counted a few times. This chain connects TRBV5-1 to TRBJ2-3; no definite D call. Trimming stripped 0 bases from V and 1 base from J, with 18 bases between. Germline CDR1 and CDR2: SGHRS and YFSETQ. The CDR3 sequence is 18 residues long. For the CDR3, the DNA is TGCGCCAGCAGCTTGGCCCTGGAGAGTCAGTGGGGCACAGATACGCAGTATTTT. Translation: CASSLALESQWGTDTQYF.

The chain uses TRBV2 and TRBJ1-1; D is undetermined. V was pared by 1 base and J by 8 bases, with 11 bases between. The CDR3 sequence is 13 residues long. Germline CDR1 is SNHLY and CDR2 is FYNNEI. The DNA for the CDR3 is TGTGCCAGCAGTGAAGTGGGGATCGGAGAAGCTTTCTTT. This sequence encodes CASSEVGIGEAFF.

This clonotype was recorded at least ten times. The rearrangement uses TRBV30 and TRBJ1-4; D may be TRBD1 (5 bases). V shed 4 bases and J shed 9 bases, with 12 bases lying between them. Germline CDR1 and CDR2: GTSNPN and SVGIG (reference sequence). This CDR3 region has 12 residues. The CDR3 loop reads CAWMGEEKKLFF. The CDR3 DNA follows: TGTGCCTGGATGGGGGAGGAGAAAAAACTGTTTTTT. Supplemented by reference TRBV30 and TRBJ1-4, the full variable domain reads SQTIHQWPATLVQPVGSPLSLECTVEGTSNPNLYWYRQAAGRGLQLLFYSVGIGQISSEVPQNLSASRPQDRQFILSSKKLLLSDSGFYLCAWMGEEKKLFFGSGTQLSVL.

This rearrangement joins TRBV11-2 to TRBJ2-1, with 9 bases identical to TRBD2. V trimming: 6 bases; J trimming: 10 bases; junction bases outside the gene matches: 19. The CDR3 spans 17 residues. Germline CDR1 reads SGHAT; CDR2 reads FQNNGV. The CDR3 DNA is TGTGCCAGCAGACCGCCCCTACTAGCGGGTGGCCGAGGAGAGCAGTTCTTC. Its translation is CASRPPLLAGGRGEQFF.

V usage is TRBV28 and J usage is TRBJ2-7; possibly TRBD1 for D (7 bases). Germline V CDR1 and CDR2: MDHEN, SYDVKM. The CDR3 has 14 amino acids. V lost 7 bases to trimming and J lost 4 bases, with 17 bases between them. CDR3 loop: CASNPLRGTYEQYF. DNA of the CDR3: TGTGCCAGCAACCCCCTCAGGGGGACTTACGAGCAGTACTTC.

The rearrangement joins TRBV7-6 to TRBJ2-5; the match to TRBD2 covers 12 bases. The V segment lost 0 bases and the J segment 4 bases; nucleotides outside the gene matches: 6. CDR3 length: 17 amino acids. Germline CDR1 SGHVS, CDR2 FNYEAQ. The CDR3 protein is CASSLAPSGRAVETQYF. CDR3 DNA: TGTGCCAGCAGCTTAGCCCCTAGCGGGAGGGCCGTAGAGACCCAGTACTTC.

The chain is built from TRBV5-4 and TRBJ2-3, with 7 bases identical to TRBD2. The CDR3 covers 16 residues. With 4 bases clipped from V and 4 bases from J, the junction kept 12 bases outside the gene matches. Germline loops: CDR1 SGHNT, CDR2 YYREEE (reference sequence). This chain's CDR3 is CASSPSGAGAADTQYF. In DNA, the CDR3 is TGTGCCAGCAGCCCCTCCGGGGCGGGAGCGGCAGATACGCAGTATTTT.

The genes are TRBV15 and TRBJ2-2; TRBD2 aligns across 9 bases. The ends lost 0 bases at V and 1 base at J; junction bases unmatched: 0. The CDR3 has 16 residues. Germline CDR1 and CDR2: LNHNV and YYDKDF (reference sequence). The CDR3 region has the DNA TGTGCCACCAGCAGAGAACTAGCGGGGAACACCGGGGAGCTGTTTTTT. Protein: CATSRELAGNTGELFF.

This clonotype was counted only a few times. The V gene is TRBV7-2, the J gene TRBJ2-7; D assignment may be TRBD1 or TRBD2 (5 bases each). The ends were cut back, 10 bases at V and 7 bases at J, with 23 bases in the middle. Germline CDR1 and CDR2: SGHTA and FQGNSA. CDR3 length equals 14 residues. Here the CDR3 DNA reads TGTGCCACCGGGCACGGGACCCGTATGGGTGAGCAGTACTTC. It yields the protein CATGHGTRMGEQYF.

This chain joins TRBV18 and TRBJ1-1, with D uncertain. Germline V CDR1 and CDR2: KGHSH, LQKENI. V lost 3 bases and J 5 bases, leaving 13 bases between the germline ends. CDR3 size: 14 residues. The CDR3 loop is CASSPPVAGTEAFF. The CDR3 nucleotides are TGTGCCAGCTCACCCCCGGTTGCGGGGACTGAAGCTTTCTTT.

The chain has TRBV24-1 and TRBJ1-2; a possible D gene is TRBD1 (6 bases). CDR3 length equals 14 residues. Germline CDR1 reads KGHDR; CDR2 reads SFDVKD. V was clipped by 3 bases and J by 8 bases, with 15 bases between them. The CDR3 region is CATSDRTAQGGYTF. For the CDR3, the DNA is TGTGCCACCAGTGATCGGACAGCCCAGGGGGGCTACACCTTC.

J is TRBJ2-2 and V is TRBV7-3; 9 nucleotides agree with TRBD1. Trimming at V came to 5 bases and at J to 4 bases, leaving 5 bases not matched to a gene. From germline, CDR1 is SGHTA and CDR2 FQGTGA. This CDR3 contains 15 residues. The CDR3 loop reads CASSQTGGSTGELFF. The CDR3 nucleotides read TGTGCCAGCAGCCAAACAGGGGGCTCCACCGGGGAGCTGTTTTTT. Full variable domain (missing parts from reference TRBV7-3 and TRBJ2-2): GAGVSQTPSNKVTEKGKYVELRCDPISGHTALYWYRQSLGQGPEFLIYFQGTGAADDSGLPNDRFFAVRPEGSVSTLKIQRTERGDSAVYLCASSQTGGSTGELFFGEGSRLTVL.

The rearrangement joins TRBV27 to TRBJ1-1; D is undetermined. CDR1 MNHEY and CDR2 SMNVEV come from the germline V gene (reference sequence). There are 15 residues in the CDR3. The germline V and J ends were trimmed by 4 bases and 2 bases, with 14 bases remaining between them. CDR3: CASSSLGTPNTEAFF. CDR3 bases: TGTGCCAGCAGTTCCCTAGGCACACCAAACACTGAAGCTTTCTTT.

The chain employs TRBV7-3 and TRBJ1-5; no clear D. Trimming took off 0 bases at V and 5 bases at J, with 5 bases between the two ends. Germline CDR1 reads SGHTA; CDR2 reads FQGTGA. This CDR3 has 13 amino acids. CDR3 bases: TGTGCCAGCAGCTTAACGTGGGATCAGCCCCAGCATTTT. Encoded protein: CASSLTWDQPQHF.

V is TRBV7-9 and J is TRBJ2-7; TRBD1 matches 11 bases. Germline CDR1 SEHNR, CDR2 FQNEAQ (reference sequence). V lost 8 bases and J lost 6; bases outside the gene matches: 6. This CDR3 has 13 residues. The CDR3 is CASQDRGLGEQYF. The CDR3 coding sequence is TGTGCCAGCCAGGACAGGGGGCTTGGCGAGCAGTACTTC.

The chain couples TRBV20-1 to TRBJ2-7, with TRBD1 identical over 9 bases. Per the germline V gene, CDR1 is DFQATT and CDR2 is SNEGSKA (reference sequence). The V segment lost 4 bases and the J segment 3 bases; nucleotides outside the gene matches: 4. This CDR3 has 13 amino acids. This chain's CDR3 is CSAKRDRVYEQYF. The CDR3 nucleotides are TGCAGTGCTAAGCGGGACAGGGTCTACGAGCAGTACTTC.

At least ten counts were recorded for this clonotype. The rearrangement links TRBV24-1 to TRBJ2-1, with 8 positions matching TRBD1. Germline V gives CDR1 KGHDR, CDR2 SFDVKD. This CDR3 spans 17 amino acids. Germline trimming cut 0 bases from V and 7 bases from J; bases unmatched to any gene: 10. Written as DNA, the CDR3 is TGTGCCACCAGTGATTTGCCCGGACAGGGTGGGGGTAATGAGCAGTTCTTC. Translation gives CATSDLPGQGGGNEQFF.

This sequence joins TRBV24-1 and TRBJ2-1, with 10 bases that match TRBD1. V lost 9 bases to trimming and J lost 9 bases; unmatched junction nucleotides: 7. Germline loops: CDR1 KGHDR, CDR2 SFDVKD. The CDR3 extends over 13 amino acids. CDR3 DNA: TGTGCCACCGGGACAGGGGCACTGGGTGAGCAGTTCTTC. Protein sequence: CATGTGALGEQFF.

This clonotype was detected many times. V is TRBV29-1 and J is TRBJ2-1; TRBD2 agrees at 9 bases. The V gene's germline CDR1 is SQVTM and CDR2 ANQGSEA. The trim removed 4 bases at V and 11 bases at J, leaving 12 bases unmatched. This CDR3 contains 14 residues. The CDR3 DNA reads TGCAGCGTTGGGAAGCGGGAGGAGGGGGTAAAGCAGTTCTTC. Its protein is CSVGKREEGVKQFF.

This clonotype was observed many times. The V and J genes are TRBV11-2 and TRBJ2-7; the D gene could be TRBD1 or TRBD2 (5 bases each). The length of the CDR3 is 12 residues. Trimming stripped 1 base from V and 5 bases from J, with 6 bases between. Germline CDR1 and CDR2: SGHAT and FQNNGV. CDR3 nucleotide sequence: TGTGCCAGCAGCTTAGCGGGACACGAGCAGTACTTC. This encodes CASSLAGHEQYF.